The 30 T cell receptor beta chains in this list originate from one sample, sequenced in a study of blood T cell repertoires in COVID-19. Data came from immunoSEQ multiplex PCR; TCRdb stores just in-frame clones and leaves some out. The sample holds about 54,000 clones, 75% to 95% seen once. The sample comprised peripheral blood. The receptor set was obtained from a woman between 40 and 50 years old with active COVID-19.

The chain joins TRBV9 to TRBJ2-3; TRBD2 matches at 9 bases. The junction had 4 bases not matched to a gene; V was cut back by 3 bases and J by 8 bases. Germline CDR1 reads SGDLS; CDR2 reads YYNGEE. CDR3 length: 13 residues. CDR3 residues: CASSDEGLATQYF. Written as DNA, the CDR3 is TGTGCCAGCAGCGACGAGGGACTAGCTACGCAGTATTTT.

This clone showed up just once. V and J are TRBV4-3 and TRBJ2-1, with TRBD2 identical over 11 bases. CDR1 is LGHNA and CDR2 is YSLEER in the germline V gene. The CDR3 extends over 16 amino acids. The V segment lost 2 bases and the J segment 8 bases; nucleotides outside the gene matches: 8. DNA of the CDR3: TGCGCCAGCAGCCAATCAGTAGCGGGGGGGTTCTATGAGCAGTTCTTC. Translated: CASSQSVAGGFYEQFF.

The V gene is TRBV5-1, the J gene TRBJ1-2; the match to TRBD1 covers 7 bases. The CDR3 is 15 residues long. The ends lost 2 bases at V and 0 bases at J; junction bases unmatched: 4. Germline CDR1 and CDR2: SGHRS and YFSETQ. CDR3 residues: CASSFGQASNYGYTF. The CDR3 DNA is TGCGCCAGCAGCTTCGGACAGGCTTCTAACTATGGCTACACCTTC.

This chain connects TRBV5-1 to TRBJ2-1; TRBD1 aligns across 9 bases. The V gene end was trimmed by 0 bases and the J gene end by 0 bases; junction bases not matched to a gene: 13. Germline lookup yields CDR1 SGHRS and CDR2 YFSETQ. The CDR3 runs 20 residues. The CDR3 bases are TGCGCCAGCAGCTTGGGGTTAGGGACAGGGTTATCATCCTCCTACAATGAGCAGTTCTTC. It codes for CASSLGLGTGLSSSYNEQFF.

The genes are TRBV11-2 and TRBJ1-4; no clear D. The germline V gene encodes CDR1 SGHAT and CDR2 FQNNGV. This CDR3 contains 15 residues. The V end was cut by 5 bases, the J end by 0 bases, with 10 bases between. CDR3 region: CASSNRDATNEKLFF. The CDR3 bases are TGTGCCAGCAGCAACCGGGATGCAACTAATGAAAAACTGTTTTTT.

As DNA, the CDR3 is TGTGCCAGCAGCTTAGATGCGGGGGGTCGGAATGAGCAGTTCTTC. Residues: CASSLDAGGRNEQFF. The chain recombines TRBV11-3 with TRBJ2-1; 8 bases align to TRBD2. Trimming removed 0 bases from V and 7 bases from J; junction bases left unmatched: 5. The CDR3 totals 15 residues. Per the germline V gene, CDR1 is SGHNT and CDR2 is YENEEA.

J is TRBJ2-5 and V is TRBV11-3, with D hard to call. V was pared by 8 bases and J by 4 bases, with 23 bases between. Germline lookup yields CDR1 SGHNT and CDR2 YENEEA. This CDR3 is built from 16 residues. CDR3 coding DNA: TGTGCCAGCGCCCCCCGTCAGCAGAGGTTGGGAGAGACCCAGTACTTC. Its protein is CASAPRQQRLGETQYF.

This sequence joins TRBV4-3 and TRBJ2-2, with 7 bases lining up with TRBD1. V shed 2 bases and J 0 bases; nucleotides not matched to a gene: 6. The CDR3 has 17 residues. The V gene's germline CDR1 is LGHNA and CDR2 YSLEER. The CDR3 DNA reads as TGCGCCAGCAGCCAACGAAGACAGGGCGCGAACACCGGGGAGCTGTTTTTT. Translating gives CASSQRRQGANTGELFF.

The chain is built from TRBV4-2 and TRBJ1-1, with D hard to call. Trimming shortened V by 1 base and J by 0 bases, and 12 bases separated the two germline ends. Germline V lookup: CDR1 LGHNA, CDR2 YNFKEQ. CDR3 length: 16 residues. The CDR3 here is CASSQGASQLNTEAFF. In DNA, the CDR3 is TGTGCCAGCAGCCAAGGGGCGAGCCAGTTGAACACTGAAGCTTTCTTT.

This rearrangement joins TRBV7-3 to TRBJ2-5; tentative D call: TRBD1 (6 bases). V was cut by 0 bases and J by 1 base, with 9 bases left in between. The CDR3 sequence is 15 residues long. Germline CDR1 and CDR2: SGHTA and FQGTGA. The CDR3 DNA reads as TGTGCCAGCAGCTTAACAGGACAGCCCCAAGAGACCCAGTACTTC. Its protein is CASSLTGQPQETQYF.

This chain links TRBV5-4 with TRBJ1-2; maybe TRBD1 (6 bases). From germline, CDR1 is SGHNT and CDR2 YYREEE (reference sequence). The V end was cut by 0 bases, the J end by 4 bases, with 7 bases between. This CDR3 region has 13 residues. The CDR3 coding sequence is TGTGCCAGCAGCTTGGAGACAGGCTATGGCTACACCTTC. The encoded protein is CASSLETGYGYTF.

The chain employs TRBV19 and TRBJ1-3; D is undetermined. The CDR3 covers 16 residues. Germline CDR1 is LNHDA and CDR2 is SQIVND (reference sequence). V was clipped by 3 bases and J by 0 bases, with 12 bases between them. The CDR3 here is CASSIWTGSSGNTIYF. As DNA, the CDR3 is TGTGCCAGTAGTATTTGGACGGGAAGCTCTGGAAACACCATATATTTT.

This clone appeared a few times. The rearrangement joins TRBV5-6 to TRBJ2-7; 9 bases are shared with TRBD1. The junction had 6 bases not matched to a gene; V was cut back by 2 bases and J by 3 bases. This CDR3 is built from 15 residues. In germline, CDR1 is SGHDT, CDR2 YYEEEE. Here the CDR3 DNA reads TGTGCCAGCAGCTTTGGTAGGACAGGGGACTACGAGCAGTACTTC. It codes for CASSFGRTGDYEQYF.

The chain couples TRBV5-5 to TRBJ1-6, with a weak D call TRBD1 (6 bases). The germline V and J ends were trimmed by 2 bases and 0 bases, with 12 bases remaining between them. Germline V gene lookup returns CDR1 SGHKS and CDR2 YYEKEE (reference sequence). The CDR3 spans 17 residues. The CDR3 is CASSLVTGSSYNSPLHF. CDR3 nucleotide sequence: TGTGCCAGCAGCTTAGTTACAGGGAGCTCCTATAATTCACCCCTCCACTTT.

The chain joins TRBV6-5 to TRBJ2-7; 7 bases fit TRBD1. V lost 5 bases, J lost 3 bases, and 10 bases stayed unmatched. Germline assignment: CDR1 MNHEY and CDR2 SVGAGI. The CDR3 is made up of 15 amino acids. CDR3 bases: TGTGCCAGCAGTAGCCTTTCGGGACAGAGCTACGAGCAGTACTTC. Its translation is CASSSLSGQSYEQYF.

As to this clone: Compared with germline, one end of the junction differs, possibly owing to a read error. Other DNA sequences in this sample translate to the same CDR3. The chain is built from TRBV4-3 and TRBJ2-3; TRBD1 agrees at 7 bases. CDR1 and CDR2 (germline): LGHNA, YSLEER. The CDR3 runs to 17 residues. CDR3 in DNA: TGCGCCAGTAGCCAAGACCCAGGGACAGCAAGCACAGATACGCAGTATTTT. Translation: CASSQDPGTASTDTQYF.

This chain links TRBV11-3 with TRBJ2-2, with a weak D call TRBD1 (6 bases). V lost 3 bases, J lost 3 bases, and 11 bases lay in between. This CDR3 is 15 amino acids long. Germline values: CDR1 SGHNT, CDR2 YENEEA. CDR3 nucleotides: TGTGCCAGCAGCTTGAGCAGGGGAGACACCGGGGAGCTGTTTTTT. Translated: CASSLSRGDTGELFF.

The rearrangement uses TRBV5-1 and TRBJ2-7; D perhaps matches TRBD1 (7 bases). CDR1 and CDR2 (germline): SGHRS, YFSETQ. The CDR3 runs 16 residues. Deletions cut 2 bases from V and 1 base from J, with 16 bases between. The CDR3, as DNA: TGCGCCAGCAGCTTTGGGGGGACAGTTTCGTCCTACGAGCAGTACTTC. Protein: CASSFGGTVSSYEQYF.

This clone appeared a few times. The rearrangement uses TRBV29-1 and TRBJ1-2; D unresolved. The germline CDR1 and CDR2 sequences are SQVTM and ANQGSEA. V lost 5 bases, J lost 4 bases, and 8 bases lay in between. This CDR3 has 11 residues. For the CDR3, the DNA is TGCAGCGTTACGGGTTCCTATGGCTACACCTTC. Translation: CSVTGSYGYTF. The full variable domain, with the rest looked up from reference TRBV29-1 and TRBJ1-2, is SAVISQKPSRDICQRGTSLTIQCQVDSQVTMMFWYRQQPGQSLTLIATANQGSEATYESGFVIDKFPISRPNLTFSTLTVSNMSPEDSSIYLCSVTGSYGYTFGSGTRLTVV.

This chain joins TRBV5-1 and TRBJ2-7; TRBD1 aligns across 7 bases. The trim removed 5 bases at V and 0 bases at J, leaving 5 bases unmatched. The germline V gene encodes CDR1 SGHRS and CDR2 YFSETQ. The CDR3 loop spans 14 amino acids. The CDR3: CASRPDRPSYEQYF. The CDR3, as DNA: TGCGCCAGCAGACCGGACAGGCCCTCCTACGAGCAGTACTTC.

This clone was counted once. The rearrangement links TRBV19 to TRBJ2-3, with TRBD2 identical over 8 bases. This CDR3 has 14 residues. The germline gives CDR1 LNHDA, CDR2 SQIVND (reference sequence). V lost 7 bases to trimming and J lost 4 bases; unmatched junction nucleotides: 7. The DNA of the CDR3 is TGTGCCAGTAAGGTGGACGGGGGGGCAGATACGCAGTATTTT. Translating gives CASKVDGGADTQYF.

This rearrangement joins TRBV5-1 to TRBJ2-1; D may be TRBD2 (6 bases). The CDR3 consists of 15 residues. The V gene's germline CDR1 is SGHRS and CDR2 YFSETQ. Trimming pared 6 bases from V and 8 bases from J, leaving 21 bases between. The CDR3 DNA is TGCGCCAGCACGATTCTGGGACTCCCCGCGGATGAGCAGTTCTTC. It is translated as CASTILGLPADEQFF.

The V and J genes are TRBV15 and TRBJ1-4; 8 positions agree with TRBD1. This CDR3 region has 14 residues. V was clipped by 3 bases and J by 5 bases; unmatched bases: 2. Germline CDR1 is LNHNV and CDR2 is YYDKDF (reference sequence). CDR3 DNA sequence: TGTGCCACCAGCAGGTACAGGGGGAATGAAAAACTGTTTTTT. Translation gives CATSRYRGNEKLFF.

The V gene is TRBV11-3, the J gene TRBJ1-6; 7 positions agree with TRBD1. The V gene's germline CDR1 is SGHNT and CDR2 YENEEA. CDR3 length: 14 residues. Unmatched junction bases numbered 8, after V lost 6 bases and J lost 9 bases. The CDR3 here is CASSTGTEGSPLHF. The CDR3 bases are TGTGCCAGCAGTACCGGGACAGAAGGTTCACCCCTCCACTTT.

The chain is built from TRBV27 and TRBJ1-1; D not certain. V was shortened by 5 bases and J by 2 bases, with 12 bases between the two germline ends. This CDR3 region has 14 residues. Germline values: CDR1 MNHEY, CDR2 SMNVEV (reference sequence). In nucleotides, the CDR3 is TGTGCCAGCAGTCCCCGGGCGGGTAACACTGAAGCTTTCTTT. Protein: CASSPRAGNTEAFF.

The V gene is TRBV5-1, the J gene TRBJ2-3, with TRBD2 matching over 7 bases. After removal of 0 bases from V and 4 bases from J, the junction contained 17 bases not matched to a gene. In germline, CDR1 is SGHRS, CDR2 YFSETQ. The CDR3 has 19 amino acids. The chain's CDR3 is CASSLAALNNGGKPDTQYF. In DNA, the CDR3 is TGCGCCAGCAGCTTGGCCGCCCTTAACAACGGGGGGAAACCAGATACGCAGTATTTT.

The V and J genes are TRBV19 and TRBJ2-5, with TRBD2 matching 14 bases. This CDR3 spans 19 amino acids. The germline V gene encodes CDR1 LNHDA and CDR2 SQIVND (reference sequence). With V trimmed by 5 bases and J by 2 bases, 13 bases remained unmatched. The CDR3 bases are TGTGCCAGTAGTCGACTAGCGGGGGGGCGGTCGGGTTGGCAAGAGACCCAGTACTTC. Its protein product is CASSRLAGGRSGWQETQYF.

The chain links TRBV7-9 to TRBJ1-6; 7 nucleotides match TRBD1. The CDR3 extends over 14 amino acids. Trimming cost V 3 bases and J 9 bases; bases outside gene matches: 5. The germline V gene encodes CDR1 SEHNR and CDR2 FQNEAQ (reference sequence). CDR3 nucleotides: TGTGCCAGCAGCTTCGGACGACAGGGTTCACCCCTCCACTTT. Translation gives CASSFGRQGSPLHF.

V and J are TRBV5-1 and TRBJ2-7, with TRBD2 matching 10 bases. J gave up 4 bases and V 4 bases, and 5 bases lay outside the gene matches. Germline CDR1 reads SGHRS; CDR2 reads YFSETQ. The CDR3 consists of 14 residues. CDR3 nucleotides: TGCGCCAGCAGCCCCCTAGCGGGGGAATACGAGCAGTACTTC. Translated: CASSPLAGEYEQYF.

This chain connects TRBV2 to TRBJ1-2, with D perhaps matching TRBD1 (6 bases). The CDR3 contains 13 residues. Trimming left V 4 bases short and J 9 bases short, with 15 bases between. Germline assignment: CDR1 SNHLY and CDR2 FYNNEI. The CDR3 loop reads CASSGGQGRSYTF. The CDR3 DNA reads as TGTGCCAGCAGTGGGGGGCAGGGCCGGAGCTACACCTTC.